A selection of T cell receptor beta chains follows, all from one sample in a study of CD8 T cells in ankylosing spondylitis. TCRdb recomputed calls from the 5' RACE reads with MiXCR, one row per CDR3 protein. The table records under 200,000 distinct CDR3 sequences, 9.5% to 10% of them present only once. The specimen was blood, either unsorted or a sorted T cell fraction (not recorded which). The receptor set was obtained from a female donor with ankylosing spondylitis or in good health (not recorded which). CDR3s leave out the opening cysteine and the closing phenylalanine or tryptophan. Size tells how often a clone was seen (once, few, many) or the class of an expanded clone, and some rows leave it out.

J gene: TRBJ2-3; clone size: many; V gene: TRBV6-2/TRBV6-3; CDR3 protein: ASSPLERGTDTQY
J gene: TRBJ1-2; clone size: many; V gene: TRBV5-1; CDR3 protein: ASRSTGAGYT
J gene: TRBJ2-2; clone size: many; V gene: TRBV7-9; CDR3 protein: ASSYPSGIDYTGELF
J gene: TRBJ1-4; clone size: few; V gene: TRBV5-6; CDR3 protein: ASSSLGQPVRDEKLF
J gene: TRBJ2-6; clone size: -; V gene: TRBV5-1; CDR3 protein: ASSPGGRDYSGANVLT
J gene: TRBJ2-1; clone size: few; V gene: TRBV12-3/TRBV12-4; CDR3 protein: ASSFNAGTRVNEQF
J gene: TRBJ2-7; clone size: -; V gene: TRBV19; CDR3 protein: ASSLPGREAYEQY
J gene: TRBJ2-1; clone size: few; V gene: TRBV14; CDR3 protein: ASSPRAYYNEQF
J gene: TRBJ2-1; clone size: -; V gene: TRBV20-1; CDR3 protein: SASTSGSGGYNEQF
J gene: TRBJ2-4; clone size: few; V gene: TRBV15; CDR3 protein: ATSRPGTGDIQY
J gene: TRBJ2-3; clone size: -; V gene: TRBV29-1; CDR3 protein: SVEAGLTDTQY
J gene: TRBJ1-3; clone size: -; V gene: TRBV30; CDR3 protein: ASGYSGNTIY
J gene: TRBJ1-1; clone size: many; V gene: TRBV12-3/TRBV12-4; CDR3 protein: ASSSMEGGTEAF
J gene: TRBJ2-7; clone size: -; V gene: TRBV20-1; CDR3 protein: SAKWPNEQY
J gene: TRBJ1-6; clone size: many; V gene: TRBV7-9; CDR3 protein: ASSDLVGSPLH
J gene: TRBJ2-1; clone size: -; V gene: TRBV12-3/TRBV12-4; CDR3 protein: ASRPRDSYVNEQF
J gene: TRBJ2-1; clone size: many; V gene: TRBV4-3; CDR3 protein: ASSQGPSGRVEQF
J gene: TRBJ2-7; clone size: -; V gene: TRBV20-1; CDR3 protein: SAPARRSYEQY
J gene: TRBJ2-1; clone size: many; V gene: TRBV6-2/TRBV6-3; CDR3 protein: ASSPGLAGGNEQF
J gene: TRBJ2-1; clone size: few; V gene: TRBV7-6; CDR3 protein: ASSLNRGSYNEQF
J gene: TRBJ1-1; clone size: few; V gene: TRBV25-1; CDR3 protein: ASSEYGTAPNTEAF
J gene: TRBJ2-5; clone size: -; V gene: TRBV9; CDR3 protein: ASSGGGVAQY
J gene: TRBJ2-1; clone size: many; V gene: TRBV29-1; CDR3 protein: SGREGYNEQF
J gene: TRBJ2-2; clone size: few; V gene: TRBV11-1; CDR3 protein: ASSSGRGETLNTGELF
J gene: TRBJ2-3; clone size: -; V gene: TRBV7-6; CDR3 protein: ASSLGRATGTDTQY
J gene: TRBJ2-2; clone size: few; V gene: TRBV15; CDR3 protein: ATSRGLGVGDGELF
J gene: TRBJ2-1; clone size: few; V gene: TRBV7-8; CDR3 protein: ASSLIAGASYNEQF
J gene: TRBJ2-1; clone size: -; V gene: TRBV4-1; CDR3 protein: ASSQEVSGSGPNEQF
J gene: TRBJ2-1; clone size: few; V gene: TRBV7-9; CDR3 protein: ASSVSGASSYNEQF